This TCR beta chain is drawn from a study of T cell responses to AZD1222 COVID-19 vaccine. CDR1 LNHNV and CDR2 YYDKDF come from the germline V gene (reference sequence). V trimming: 6 bases; J trimming: 10 bases; junction bases outside the gene matches: 11. CDR3 length: 14 residues. Clones were sequenced by immunoSEQ multiplex PCR, and TCRdb holds only the in-frame ones, with some missing. The table records 250,000 to 300,000 clones, around 93% of them present only once. The receptor comes from an adult who received the AZD1222 COVID-19 vaccine. The chain links TRBV15 to TRBJ2-1, with 8 bases aligning to TRBD1. Sequencing used peripheral blood, obtained 28 days after the second AZD1222 dose. For the CDR3, the DNA is TGTGCCACCAGTGGGACAGGAGGGTCGGCGGAGCAGTTCTTC. This sequence encodes CATSGTGGSAEQFF.